A selection of T cell receptor beta chains follows, all from one sample in a study of T-cell reconstitution after alpha-beta-depleted transplantation in children. Via MiXCR, TCRdb re-called the PCR reads, giving one row per CDR3 protein. The table records around 450,000 distinct CDR3 sequences, roughly a tenth of them present only once. Here the sequenced sample was PBMCs, taken before TCRalphabeta/CD19-depleted stem cell transplant. All receptors come from a child younger than 10 with inherited bone marrow failure, due to receive a stem cell transplant. CDR3s include the opening cysteine and the closing phenylalanine or tryptophan. A D gene is named only where the DNA matches it firmly. The size field is filled for only some rows; it gives once, few, many or a size class.

DNA: TGCAGCGTTGAAGAAAGGGGGAACTATGGCTACACCTTC; CDR3: CSVEERGNYGYTF; J: TRBJ1-2; D: .; size: many; V: TRBV29-1; length: 13
DNA: TGTGCCAGCTCACCGACAGGGGGACTATACAATGAGCAGTTCTTC; CDR3: CASSPTGGLYNEQFF; J: TRBJ2-1; D: TRBD1; size: .; V: TRBV18; length: 15
DNA: TGTGCCAGCTCACCCTCAACCGGGACGGGAAGCTCCTACGAGCAGTACTTC; CDR3: CASSPSTGTGSSYEQYF; J: TRBJ2-7; D: .; size: many; V: TRBV18; length: 17
DNA: TGCAGTGCTACAAGAGGTGGAGGTTTTGGGCAAGATACGCAGTATTTT; CDR3: CSATRGGGFGQDTQYF; J: TRBJ2-3; D: .; size: many; V: TRBV20-1; length: 16
DNA: TGCAGCGTTGTGATCACTGAAGCTTTCTTT; CDR3: CSVVITEAFF; J: TRBJ1-1; D: .; size: many; V: TRBV29-1; length: 10
DNA: TGCAGTGCTAGAGACAGGGCAAGTAATGAAAAACTGTTTTTT; CDR3: CSARDRASNEKLFF; J: TRBJ1-4; D: .; size: many; V: TRBV20-1; length: 14
DNA: TGTGCCAGCAGCTTTGACACGAACACTGAAGCTTTCTTT; CDR3: CASSFDTNTEAFF; J: TRBJ1-1; D: .; size: .; V: TRBV11-2; length: 13
DNA: TGCGCCAGCAGCCAAGATGGGCCGGTAGCGGGACTAGCGGAGTTCTTC; CDR3: CASSQDGPVAGLAEFF; J: TRBJ2-1; D: TRBD2; size: few; V: TRBV4-3; length: 16
DNA: TGTGCCAGCAGTAGGACGGCTAACACCGGGGAGCTGTTTTTT; CDR3: CASSRTANTGELFF; J: TRBJ2-2; D: .; size: many; V: TRBV12-3/TRBV12-4; length: 14
DNA: TGTGCCAGCAGCGTACAGGGTAGCGGCACAGATACGCAGTATTTT; CDR3: CASSVQGSGTDTQYF; J: TRBJ2-3; D: .; size: .; V: TRBV13; length: 15
DNA: TGTGCCTGCGCGAATAGCGGGACCAGGGATACGCAGTATTTT; CDR3: CACANSGTRDTQYF; J: TRBJ2-3; D: TRBD2; size: .; V: TRBV30; length: 14
DNA: TGTGCCAGCAGTGTGAAACGGGGGGGATCAGATACGCAGTATTTT; CDR3: CASSVKRGGSDTQYF; J: TRBJ2-3; D: TRBD2; size: many; V: TRBV2; length: 15
DNA: TGTGCCAGCAGCCGACAAGGGACAGGGGGCATTGGGTATGGCTACACCTTC; CDR3: CASSRQGTGGIGYGYTF; J: TRBJ1-2; D: TRBD1; size: .; V: TRBV7-8; length: 17
DNA: TGTGCCAGCAGTTTTAGTAGCGGGACGTACAATGAGCAGTTCTTC; CDR3: CASSFSSGTYNEQFF; J: TRBJ2-1; D: TRBD2; size: many; V: TRBV27; length: 15
DNA: TGTGCCAGCACCCAACCGGGACTAGCGGGAGTTGGTATCGGGCGAACCCGTCGCGAGCAGTACTTC; CDR3: CASTQPGLAGVGIGRTRREQYF; J: TRBJ2-7; D: TRBD2; size: many; V: TRBV6-4; length: 22
DNA: TGTGCCAGCAGTCTATGGCCTGTGGAGGTTGAGCAGTTCTTC; CDR3: CASSLWPVEVEQFF; J: TRBJ2-1; D: .; size: many; V: TRBV2; length: 14
DNA: TGTGCCAGCAGCTTCGCGGGACCAGGGTCCTACGAGCAGTACTTC; CDR3: CASSFAGPGSYEQYF; J: TRBJ2-7; D: .; size: many; V: TRBV7-2; length: 15
DNA: TGTGCCAGCTCCCTTACCCGGGCCGGGGAGCTGTTTTTT; CDR3: CASSLTRAGELFF; J: TRBJ2-2; D: .; size: many; V: TRBV27; length: 13
DNA: TGCAGCGTTTTGAGGACACTAACACCCAATGAGCAGTTCTTC; CDR3: CSVLRTLTPNEQFF; J: TRBJ2-1; D: .; size: many; V: TRBV29-1; length: 14
DNA: TGTGCCAGCAGCCCCGGGGTGGCCGGGGAGCTGTTTTTT; CDR3: CASSPGVAGELFF; J: TRBJ2-2; D: .; size: many; V: TRBV9; length: 13
DNA: TGTGCCAGCAGTTACGGGGAGGCTAACTATGGCTACACCTTC; CDR3: CASSYGEANYGYTF; J: TRBJ1-2; D: .; size: few; V: TRBV7-9; length: 14
DNA: TGTGCCACCAGCCAGACAGTCAACACCGGGGAGCTGTTTTTT; CDR3: CATSQTVNTGELFF; J: TRBJ2-2; D: .; size: many; V: TRBV24-1; length: 14
DNA: TGTGCCAGCAGCTTATTTGTGGCAGGGGCCCTCACAGATACGCAGTATTTT; CDR3: CASSLFVAGALTDTQYF; J: TRBJ2-3; D: .; size: .; V: TRBV11-2; length: 17
DNA: TGTGCCAGCACTTTGAGAGGGTGGGGTGAAGCTTTCTTT; CDR3: CASTLRGWGEAFF; J: TRBJ1-1; D: .; size: many; V: TRBV28; length: 13
DNA: TGCGCCAGCAGCGAACATATTAAAAAGGTGGGACGCCTAAACAATGAGCAGTTCTTC; CDR3: CASSEHIKKVGRLNNEQFF; J: TRBJ2-1; D: .; size: many; V: TRBV5-1; length: 19
DNA: TGCAGTGCTAGAGATCCCTTTTTCAGGGGGACAGTGCGCACAAACTATGGCTACACCTTC; CDR3: CSARDPFFRGTVRTNYGYTF; J: TRBJ1-2; D: TRBD1; size: .; V: TRBV20-1; length: 20
DNA: TGTGCCAGCAGGACAGGGGGCAGCAACACCGGGGAGCTGTTTTTT; CDR3: CASRTGGSNTGELFF; J: TRBJ2-2; D: TRBD1; size: many; V: TRBV28; length: 15
DNA: TGTGCCAGTAGTATAACAGGACACTCCTACGAGCAGTACTTC; CDR3: CASSITGHSYEQYF; J: TRBJ2-7; D: .; size: .; V: TRBV19; length: 14
DNA: TGTGCCAGCAGCGGGGCCGGGACTAGCGTAAACGAGCAGTACTTC; CDR3: CASSGAGTSVNEQYF; J: TRBJ2-7; D: TRBD2; size: many; V: TRBV5-6; length: 15
DNA: TGCGCCAGCAGTTACTCCCTTAGCGGTTCCGGGGGGACGCAGTATTTT; CDR3: CASSYSLSGSGGTQYF; J: TRBJ2-3; D: TRBD2; size: .; V: TRBV5-1; length: 16
DNA: TGTGCCACCAGTCGTCTCCAGCGGGACAATGAGCAGTTCTTC; CDR3: CATSRLQRDNEQFF; J: TRBJ2-1; D: .; size: many; V: TRBV15; length: 14
DNA: TGTGGAACGACCCAAGGGCTCGAGCAGTACTTC; CDR3: CGTTQGLEQYF; J: TRBJ2-7; D: .; size: few; V: TRBV6-2/TRBV6-3; length: 11
DNA: TGTGCCAGCAGCTTGGGGGAGGGTACTCAGCCCCAGCATTTT; CDR3: CASSLGEGTQPQHF; J: TRBJ1-5; D: .; size: many; V: TRBV5-5; length: 14
DNA: TGCGCCAGCAGCCAAGACGGGAAGCAGCCCCAGCATTTT; CDR3: CASSQDGKQPQHF; J: TRBJ1-5; D: .; size: .; V: TRBV4-3; length: 13
DNA: TGTGCCAGCACCCCCCGAGGAACATGGGCCAACGTCCTGACTTTC; CDR3: CASTPRGTWANVLTF; J: TRBJ2-6; D: .; size: many; V: TRBV12-3/TRBV12-4; length: 15
DNA: TGCGCCAGCAGCTTGGGGCACAGGACTAGCGGCACCTACGAGCAGTACTTC; CDR3: CASSLGHRTSGTYEQYF; J: TRBJ2-7; D: TRBD2; size: many; V: TRBV5-1; length: 17
DNA: TGTGCCAGCAGTTGGGGGGGCCTTAACACCGGGGAGCTGTTTTTT; CDR3: CASSWGGLNTGELFF; J: TRBJ2-2; D: .; size: few; V: TRBV27; length: 15
DNA: TGTGCCAGCAGCTCAAGGACAGGCCAAGAGACCCAGTACTTC; CDR3: CASSSRTGQETQYF; J: TRBJ2-5; D: TRBD1; size: many; V: TRBV7-2; length: 14
DNA: TGCGCCAGCAGCCCATTTATAGCGGGAATAGCCAAAAACATTCAGTACTTC; CDR3: CASSPFIAGIAKNIQYF; J: TRBJ2-4; D: TRBD2; size: many; V: TRBV4-3; length: 17
DNA: TGCAGTGCTAGGAAAGGGAACAGATGGGACGAGCAGTACTTC; CDR3: CSARKGNRWDEQYF; J: TRBJ2-7; D: .; size: many; V: TRBV20-1; length: 14
DNA: TGCAGTGCTAGAAAAGCGGCCGGGACCGGGGAGCTGTTTTTT; CDR3: CSARKAAGTGELFF; J: TRBJ2-2; D: .; size: .; V: TRBV20-1; length: 14
DNA: TGCAGCGTTGAAGACACAGGGGTTAACATTCAGTACTTC; CDR3: CSVEDTGVNIQYF; J: TRBJ2-4; D: TRBD1; size: .; V: TRBV29-1; length: 13
DNA: TGCAGCGTCTCCTCCGGGCCCCCTGGCTACACCTTC; CDR3: CSVSSGPPGYTF; J: TRBJ1-2; D: .; size: many; V: TRBV29-1; length: 12
DNA: TGTGCCAGCAGTTACCTCCGGTTCTTC; CDR3: CASSYLRFF; J: TRBJ2-1; D: .; size: .; V: TRBV7-2; length: 9